The 5 T cell receptor beta chains below come from one sample, sequenced in a study of regulatory T cells in long-lasting Graves disease. Building of the TCR beta libraries involved iRepertoire HTBI primers and Arm-PCR of CDR3 regions. TCRdb independently ran MiXCR on the multiplex PCR reads; one entry per CDR3 protein. The sample yields 600,000 to 850,000 distinct CDR3 sequences, around 30% seen once. Time point: persistent/refractory GD, antithyroid drugs over 5 years with positive TRAb. Extracted RNA from PBMCs served as the source of the TCR library. Sample: peripheral blood mononuclear cells (PBMCs), taken when the disease was refractory, from a patient treated with antithyroid drugs. The receptor set was obtained from a female donor with Graves disease.

The gene calls are TRBV20-1 and TRBJ2-6; D gene unclear. This CDR3 has 15 residues. Germline-derived CDR1 and CDR2 are DFQATT and SNEGSKA (reference sequence). Trimming removed 0 bases at V and 5 bases at J, with 11 bases between. CDR3 sequence: CSARDFRDWANVLTF. The DNA of the CDR3 is TGCAGTGCTAGAGATTTCCGTGACTGGGCCAACGTCCTGACTTTC.

V usage is TRBV20-1 and J usage is TRBJ2-1; maybe TRBD2 (5 bases). V was shortened by 0 bases and J by 6 bases, with 12 bases between the two germline ends. CDR3 length equals 14 residues. Germline CDR1 is DFQATT and CDR2 is SNEGSKA (reference sequence). The chain's CDR3 is CSARDSGFFNEQFF. The CDR3 region has the DNA TGCAGTGCTAGAGACTCGGGATTTTTCAATGAGCAGTTCTTC.

This clonotype was counted at least ten times. The chain employs TRBV6-1 and TRBJ1-1, with 8 bases aligning to TRBD1. V lost 6 bases and J lost 3; bases outside the gene matches: 12. The germline gives CDR1 MNHNS, CDR2 SASEGT. The CDR3 spans 16 residues. The CDR3 bases are TGTGCCAGCAGCTCCGTTACCGGGACAGGTCACACTGAAGCTTTCTTT. It is translated as CASSSVTGTGHTEAFF.

The rearrangement uses TRBV3-1 and TRBJ1-3; D gene uncertain. V lost 0 bases, J lost 0 bases, and 18 bases lay in between. This CDR3 has 19 residues. The germline V gene encodes CDR1 LGHDT and CDR2 YNNKEL (reference sequence). The CDR3 DNA sequence: TGTGCCAGCAGCCAAGATCGGGGTGAGGGTAGATTCTCTGGAAACACCATATATTTT. Residues: CASSQDRGEGRFSGNTIYF.

In this sample, this clonotype turned up many times. With a much larger clone just one base away, this may be a read error. This sequence joins TRBV25-1 and TRBJ1-1, with D uncertain. Trimming stripped 5 bases from V and 1 base from J, with 8 bases between. From germline, CDR1 is MGHDK and CDR2 SYGVNS. There are 13 residues in the CDR3. CDR3: CASSSGSNTEAFF. The CDR3 DNA sequence: TGTGCCAGCAGTTCGGGCTCGAACACTGAAGCTTTCTTT.